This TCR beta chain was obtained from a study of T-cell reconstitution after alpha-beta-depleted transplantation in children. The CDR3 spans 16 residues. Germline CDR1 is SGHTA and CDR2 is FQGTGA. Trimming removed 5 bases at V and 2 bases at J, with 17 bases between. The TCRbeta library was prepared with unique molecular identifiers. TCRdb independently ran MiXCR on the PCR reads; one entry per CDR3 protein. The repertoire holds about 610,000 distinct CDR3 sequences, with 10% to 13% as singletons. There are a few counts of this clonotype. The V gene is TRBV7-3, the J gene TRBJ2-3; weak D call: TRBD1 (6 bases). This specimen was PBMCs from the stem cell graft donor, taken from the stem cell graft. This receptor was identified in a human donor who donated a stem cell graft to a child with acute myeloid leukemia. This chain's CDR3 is CASSQGTSIPTDTQYF. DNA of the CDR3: TGTGCCAGCAGCCAGGGGACCTCTATTCCCACAGATACGCAGTATTTT.